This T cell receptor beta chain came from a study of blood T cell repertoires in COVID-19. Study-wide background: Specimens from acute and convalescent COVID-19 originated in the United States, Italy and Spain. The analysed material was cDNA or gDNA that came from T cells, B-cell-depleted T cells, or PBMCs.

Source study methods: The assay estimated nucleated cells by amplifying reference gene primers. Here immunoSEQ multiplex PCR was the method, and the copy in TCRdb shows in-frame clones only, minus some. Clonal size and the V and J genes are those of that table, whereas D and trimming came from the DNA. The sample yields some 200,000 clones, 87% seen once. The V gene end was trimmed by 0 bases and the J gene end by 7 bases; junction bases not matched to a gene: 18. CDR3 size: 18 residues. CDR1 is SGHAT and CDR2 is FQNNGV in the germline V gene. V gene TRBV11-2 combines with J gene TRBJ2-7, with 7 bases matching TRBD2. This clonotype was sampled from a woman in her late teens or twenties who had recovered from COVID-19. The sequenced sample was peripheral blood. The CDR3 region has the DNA TGTGCCAGCAGCTTAGAGTTGGTGCGGGCGGGCGGCGGGAGTGAGCAGTACTTC. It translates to CASSLELVRAGGGSEQYF.